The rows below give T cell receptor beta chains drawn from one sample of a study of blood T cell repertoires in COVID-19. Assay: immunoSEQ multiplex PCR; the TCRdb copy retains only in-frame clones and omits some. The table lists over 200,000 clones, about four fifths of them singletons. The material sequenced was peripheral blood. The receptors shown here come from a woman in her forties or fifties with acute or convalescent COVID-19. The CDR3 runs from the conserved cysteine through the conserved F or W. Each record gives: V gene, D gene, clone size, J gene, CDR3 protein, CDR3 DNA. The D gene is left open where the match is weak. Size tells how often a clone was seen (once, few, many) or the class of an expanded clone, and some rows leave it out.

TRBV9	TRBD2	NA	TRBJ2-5	CASSTGLATLETQYF	TGTGCCAGCAGCACCGGACTAGCGACACTAGAGACCCAGTACTTC
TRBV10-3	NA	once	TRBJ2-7	CATLRVADAYEQYF	TGTGCCACCTTACGGGTAGCGGACGCCTACGAGCAGTACTTC
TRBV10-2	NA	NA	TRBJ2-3	CASSEAGGASTDTQYF	TGCGCCAGCAGTGAGGCCGGCGGGGCTAGCACAGATACGCAGTATTTT
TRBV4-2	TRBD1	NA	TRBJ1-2	CASSQELGQRLEGYTF	TGTGCCAGCAGCCAGGAACTGGGACAGCGCCTTGAGGGCTACACCTTC
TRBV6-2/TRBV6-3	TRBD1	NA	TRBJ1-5	CASSFPRGRSGNQPQHF	TGTGCCAGCAGCTTCCCCAGGGGGCGATCGGGCAATCAGCCCCAGCATTTT
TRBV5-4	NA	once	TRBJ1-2	CASSLGQSYGYTF	TGTGCCAGCAGCTTGGGACAGAGCTATGGCTACACCTTC
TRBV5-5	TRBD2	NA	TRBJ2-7	CASSLGLAETYEQYF	TGTGCCAGCAGCTTGGGGCTAGCGGAAACCTACGAGCAGTACTTC
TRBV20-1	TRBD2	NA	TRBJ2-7	CSASGGGPLAGYEQYF	TGCAGTGCTAGTGGGGGAGGACCACTAGCGGGATACGAGCAGTACTTC
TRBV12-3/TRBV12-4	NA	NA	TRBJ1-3	CASSLTRTIYF	TGTGCCAGCAGTTTAACGCGCACCATATATTTT
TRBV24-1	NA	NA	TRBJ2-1	CATSDTVRQFF	TGTGCCACCAGTGACACAGTCAGGCAGTTCTTC
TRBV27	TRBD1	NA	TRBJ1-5	CASSTYWDRENQPQHF	TGTGCCAGCAGTACTTACTGGGACAGAGAGAATCAGCCCCAGCATTTT
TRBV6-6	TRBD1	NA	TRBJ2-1	CASSPRTGDYNEQFF	TGTGCCAGCAGTCCAAGGACAGGGGACTACAATGAGCAGTTCTTC
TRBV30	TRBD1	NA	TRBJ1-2	CAWRPRDREAWGYTF	TGTGCCTGGAGGCCCCGGGACAGGGAAGCTTGGGGCTACACCTTC
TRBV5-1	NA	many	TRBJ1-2	CASSSEPGPYGYTF	TGCGCCAGCAGCTCCGAACCAGGGCCCTATGGCTACACCTTC
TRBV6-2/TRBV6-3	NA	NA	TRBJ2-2	CASTPQGSLLNTGELFF	TGTGCCAGCACCCCTCAGGGGTCCCTTTTGAACACCGGGGAGCTGTTTTTT
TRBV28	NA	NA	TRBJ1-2	CASRQGNRGYTF	TGTGCCAGCAGGCAGGGGAATCGGGGCTACACCTTC
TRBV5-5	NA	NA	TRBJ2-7	CASSLWTASRDEQYF	TGTGCCAGCAGCCTCTGGACTGCCTCTCGGGACGAGCAGTACTTC
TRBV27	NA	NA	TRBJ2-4	CASPRPGAKNIQYF	TGTGCCAGCCCCCGCCCGGGGGCCAAAAACATTCAGTACTTC
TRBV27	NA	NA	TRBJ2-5	CASTPLGGVGGETQYF	TGTGCCAGCACCCCCCTCGGGGGAGTAGGTGGGGAGACCCAGTACTTC
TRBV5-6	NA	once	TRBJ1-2	CASSLPQGYGYTF	TGTGCCAGCAGCTTGCCCCAGGGTTATGGCTACACCTTC
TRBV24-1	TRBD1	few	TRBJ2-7	CATSDAGQGAAYEQYF	TGTGCCACCAGTGATGCCGGACAGGGGGCGGCCTACGAGCAGTACTTC
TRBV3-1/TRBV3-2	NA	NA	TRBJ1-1	CASSLINTEAFF	TGTGCCAGCAGCCTTATAAACACTGAAGCTTTCTTT
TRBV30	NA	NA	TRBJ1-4	CAWSENSEKLFF	TGTGCCTGGAGTGAAAACAGTGAAAAACTGTTTTTT
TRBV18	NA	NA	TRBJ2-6	CASSPVQGAGANVLTF	TGTGCCAGCTCACCAGTACAGGGCGCTGGGGCCAACGTCCTGACTTTC
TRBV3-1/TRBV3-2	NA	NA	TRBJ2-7	CASSHGTDSYEQYF	TGTGCCAGCAGCCATGGGACTGATTCCTACGAGCAGTACTTC
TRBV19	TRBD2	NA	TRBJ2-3	CASSMGGVTTDTQYF	TGTGCCAGTAGTATGGGGGGGGTGACCACAGATACGCAGTATTTT
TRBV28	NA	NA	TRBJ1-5	CASSLFGEGQPQHF	TGTGCCAGCAGTTTGTTCGGGGAAGGTCAGCCCCAGCATTTT
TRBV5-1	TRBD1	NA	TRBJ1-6	CASKKGTGGNSPLHF	TGCGCCAGCAAAAAAGGGACAGGGGGTAATTCACCCCTCCACTTT